This TCR beta chain comes out of a study of CD8 T cells in ankylosing spondylitis. Study-level points and caveats: The authors reported significant enrichment of disease-linked clones in matched ankylosing spondylitis synovial fluid. Ankylosing spondylitis blood seemed to carry a telltale TCR beta motif made of several highly homologous variants. Some motif variants had been reported before (in reactive arthritis synovial fluid and blood).

Concerning this clonotype itself: Its antigen is still unknown.

Researchers built TCR beta libraries using quantitative 5'-RACE with molecular barcodes. TCRdb passed the 5' RACE reads through MiXCR, listing each CDR3 protein once. This table has over 400,000 distinct CDR3 sequences, about 24% appearing once. CDR1 is LNHNV, CDR2 YYDKDF, per germline (reference sequence). The junction had 11 bases not matched to a gene; V was cut back by 2 bases and J by 6 bases. The CDR3 has 17 amino acids. The TCR originated in a male donor with ankylosing spondylitis. What was sequenced was blood, either unsorted or a sorted T cell fraction (not recorded which). This chain links TRBV15 with TRBJ1-4; 8 bases align to TRBD1. The DNA for the CDR3 is TGTGCCACCAGCAGACCGTATTCAGGGGGCCGAGATGAAAAACTGTTTTTT. Amino acids: CATSRPYSGGRDEKLFF.